The 9 T cell receptor beta chains below were found in one sample sequenced in a study of T-cell memory formation after mild COVID-19 (dated by TCRdb to the early 2020s). The library was prepared using 5' RACE. The instrument given in TCRdb is Illumina NovaSeq 6000. TCRdb applied fastp at Q25 and MiXCR to the public reads, then kept only in-frame beta chains. Each CDR3 protein appears once, grouped with its most common genes and DNA. This sample is represented by some 450,000 distinct CDR3 sequences; 15% to 25% of them were singletons. The ten most abundant clones make up approximately 8.4% of the sample. The sequenced material came from PBMCs or a T cell subset sorted from them (not recorded which). These receptors were collected from an adult woman who had mild COVID-19 (a few samples of this study predate the infection). The sample titles of this study are shuffled in the database, so cell type and time point are left out; the donor was told from shared clones.

J is TRBJ2-1 and V is TRBV7-9; 10 positions match TRBD2. The ends lost 8 bases at V and 7 bases at J; junction bases unmatched: 5. Germline lookup yields CDR1 SEHNR and CDR2 FQNEAQ (reference sequence). CDR3 length: 13 residues. The CDR3 loop reads CASSASGGNEQFF. The CDR3, as DNA: TGTGCCAGCTCTGCTAGCGGGGGAAATGAGCAGTTCTTC.

This clonotype appeared many times. The rearrangement joins TRBV29-1 to TRBJ2-2; tentatively, D is TRBD1 (5 bases). Germline assignment: CDR1 SQVTM and CDR2 ANQGSEA. The CDR3 runs to 13 residues. The V end lost 7 bases, the J end lost 2 bases, and 11 bases lay between the germline ends. CDR3 loop: CSADRVNTGELFF. CDR3 coding DNA: TGCAGCGCCGACAGAGTTAACACCGGGGAGCTGTTTTTT.

V is TRBV5-1 and J is TRBJ2-7; TRBD2 might be the D (8 bases). Germline V gene sequence: CDR1 SGHRS, CDR2 YFSETQ. Trimming cost V 7 bases and J 2 bases, with 16 bases left between them. This CDR3 has 14 amino acids. In DNA, the CDR3 is TGCGCCAGCTCTCGGGAGGGACAGACCTACGAGCAGTACTTC. It codes for CASSREGQTYEQYF.

In its sample, this clonotype was seen a few times. The DNA of the CDR3 is TGTGCCAGTATGGAGCGGGAAACAGATACGCAGTATTTT. Protein: CASMERETDTQYF. This sequence joins TRBV19 and TRBJ2-3; the match to TRBD2 covers 7 bases. The germline gives CDR1 LNHDA, CDR2 SQIVND (reference sequence). This CDR3 has 13 residues. With V trimmed by 7 bases and J by 3 bases, 4 bases remained unmatched. The whole variable domain, filled in from reference TRBV19 and TRBJ2-3, reads DGGITQSPKYLFRKEGQNVTLSCEQNLNHDAMYWYRQDPGQGLRLIYYSQIVNDFQKGDIAEGYSVSREKKESFPLTVTSAQKNPTAFYLCASMERETDTQYFGPGTRLTVL.

This clonotype appeared a few times. In nucleotides, the CDR3 is TGTGCCAGCAGCCGAGCGGGAGGAGCCGGGGAGCTGTTTTTT. It codes for CASSRAGGAGELFF. This chain uses TRBV14 with TRBJ2-2, with TRBD2 identical over 9 bases. Germline-derived CDR1 and CDR2 are SGHDN and FVKESK. The V segment lost 4 bases and the J segment 6 bases; nucleotides outside the gene matches: 3. The CDR3 contains 14 residues. The full variable domain, its missing parts supplied by reference TRBV14 and TRBJ2-2, is EAGVTQFPSHSVIEKGQTVTLRCDPISGHDNLYWYRRVMGKEIKFLLHFVKESKQDESGMPNNRFLAERTGGTYSTLKVQPAELEDSGVYFCASSRAGGAGELFFGEGSRLTVL.

This clonotype turned up a few times. The chain carries TRBV20-1 and TRBJ2-3; tentative D call: TRBD1 (5 bases). The CDR3 is 15 residues long. Trimming stripped 1 base from V and 2 bases from J, with 13 bases between. In germline, CDR1 is DFQATT, CDR2 SNEGSKA (reference sequence). CDR3 amino acids: CSARALQGYTDTQYF. The CDR3 DNA reads TGCAGTGCTAGAGCCCTCCAGGGATACACAGATACGCAGTATTTT.

The chain has TRBV9 and TRBJ2-7; a possible D gene is TRBD1 (5 bases). Trimming shortened V by 7 bases and J by 5 bases, and 13 bases separated the two germline ends. Germline V gives CDR1 SGDLS, CDR2 YYNGEE. CDR3 length: 12 amino acids. The CDR3 protein is CASGKGSNEQYF. The DNA for the CDR3 is TGTGCCAGCGGGAAGGGGTCCAACGAGCAGTACTTC.

This clonotype has a handful of counts. The CDR3 region is CASTSWLGLGELFF. In DNA, the CDR3 is TGTGCCAGCACCTCTTGGCTTGGCCTCGGGGAGCTGTTTTTT. The chain uses TRBV27 and TRBJ2-2; D remains ambiguous. Deletions cut 7 bases from V and 7 bases from J, with 16 bases between. Germline V gene sequence: CDR1 MNHEY, CDR2 SMNVEV (reference sequence). This CDR3 region has 14 residues.

The chain employs TRBV12-3 or TRBV12-4 and TRBJ2-3; the D gene is possibly TRBD2 (6 bases). The CDR3 spans 14 residues. Trimming cost V 6 bases and J 0 bases, with 10 bases left between them. CDR3 nucleotides: TGTGCCAGCAGGGGAGGACCGAGCACAGATACGCAGTATTTT. Protein: CASRGGPSTDTQYF.